This T cell receptor (beta chain) derives from a study of Ad26.COV2.S vaccination and SARS-CoV-2 variants. The method was immunoSEQ multiplex PCR; TCRdb's version includes in-frame clones alone and lacks a portion of them. The data show around 450,000 clones, 88% seen once. Stated treatment: some 19 received Ad26.COV2.S at low or high dose, single or two shots; 5 received placebo; per-sample allocation not given. Day 63 after the first injection of vaccine or placebo was the sampling time. The sample consisted of peripheral blood, taken in a trial of Ad26.COV2.S vaccine versus placebo. The TCR sequence derives from a person between 18 and 60 years old who received the Ad26.COV2.S COVID-19 vaccine or a placebo.

The CDR3 region is CASSYVDSPLHF. CDR3 bases: TGTGCCAGCAGTTACGTAGATTCACCCCTCCACTTT. V usage is TRBV6-5 and J usage is TRBJ1-6; the D is unclear. V lost 2 bases, J lost 8 bases, and 4 bases lay in between. Germline lookup yields CDR1 MNHEY and CDR2 SVGAGI. This CDR3 is built from 12 residues.